The 17 T cell receptor beta chains given below trace back to one sample, sequenced in a study of human T cells and chemical hapten exposure. MiXCR, applied by TCRdb to the RACE reads, yields one record per CDR3 protein. The table includes about 120,000 distinct CDR3 sequences, around an eighth detected once. Time point denoted: pre-sensitization, week 0. Treatment reported: therapeutic diphenylcyclopropenone sensitization with weekly scalp DPC. The sequencing used whole blood, collected in connection with sensitization to the hapten diphenylcyclopropenone (DPC). The origin of the receptors is a woman aged 18-29 years with alopecia areata. Some clones in this sample may be carry-over from other donors' samples.

This clonotype was found a few times. V gene TRBV18 combines with J gene TRBJ1-1; D is uncertain. The V end lost 6 bases, the J end lost 5 bases, and 25 bases lay between the germline ends. The CDR3 extends over 17 amino acids. Looked up from germline, CDR1 is KGHSH and CDR2 is LQKENI. The CDR3 sequence: CASSATIQIIRGTEAFF. For the CDR3, the DNA is TGTGCCAGCTCCGCCACTATACAGATAATTCGAGGTACTGAAGCTTTCTTT.

V usage is TRBV2 and J usage is TRBJ2-7; tentatively, D is TRBD1 (6 bases). The CDR3 consists of 15 residues. Germline loops: CDR1 SNHLY, CDR2 FYNNEI. The V and J ends lost 3 bases and 0 bases respectively, with 12 bases between them. CDR3 bases: TGTGCCAGCAGTGACAGGGGTTTGAGCTCCTACGAGCAGTACTTC. Translation: CASSDRGLSSYEQYF.

This clonotype was detected many times. The chain uses TRBV6-1 and TRBJ1-2, with 9 bases matching TRBD1. CDR3 length: 18 amino acids. CDR1 is MNHNS and CDR2 is SASEGT in the germline V gene. The junction had 16 bases not matched to a gene; V was cut back by 8 bases and J by 0 bases. The CDR3 loop reads CASLHPPTDRGTNYGYTF. CDR3 DNA: TGTGCCAGCTTACACCCCCCTACGGACAGGGGAACTAACTATGGCTACACCTTC.

V is TRBV4-3 and J is TRBJ1-1; D is ambiguous. With 0 bases removed from V and 7 bases from J, the gap between germline ends came to 9 bases. CDR1 is LGHNA, CDR2 YSLEER, per germline. The CDR3 loop spans 13 amino acids. CDR3 DNA sequence: TGCGCCAGCAGCCAAGATAGGTCGCGTGAAGCTTTCTTT. This gives the protein CASSQDRSREAFF.

This rearrangement joins TRBV7-8 to TRBJ2-3; the match to TRBD1 covers 7 bases. J lost 0 bases, V lost 2 bases, and 5 bases had no gene match. The CDR3 spans 16 residues. Germline CDR1 SGHVS, CDR2 FQNEAQ. The CDR3 is CASSLLGQFSTDTQYF. The CDR3 bases are TGTGCCAGCAGCTTATTGGGACAGTTTAGCACAGATACGCAGTATTTT.

This clonotype was observed a few times. The genes are TRBV7-9 and TRBJ2-1, with 11 bases matching TRBD2. The V and J ends lost 5 bases and 10 bases, in that order; junction bases with no gene match: 4. This CDR3 is built from 13 residues. Germline assignment: CDR1 SEHNR and CDR2 FQNEAQ (reference sequence). The CDR3 DNA reads as TGTGCCAGCAGCCCGGGACTAGCGGACGAGCAGTTCTTC. This encodes CASSPGLADEQFF.

This clonotype was counted ten times or more. The CDR3 reads CASSVGWTGGHEQYF. The CDR3 nucleotides read TGTGCCAGCAGCGTAGGATGGACAGGCGGGCACGAGCAGTACTTC. The rearrangement uses TRBV9 and TRBJ2-7; TRBD1 matches 7 bases. CDR3 length equals 15 residues. CDR1 is SGDLS, CDR2 YYNGEE, per germline. V trimming: 0 bases; J trimming: 5 bases; junction bases outside the gene matches: 8. Full variable domain (missing parts from reference TRBV9 and TRBJ2-7): DSGVTQTPKHLITATGQRVTLRCSPRSGDLSVYWYQQSLDQGLQFLIQYYNGEERAKGNILERFSAQQFPDLHSELNLSSLELGDSALYFCASSVGWTGGHEQYFGPGTRLTVT.

The chain is built from TRBV12-3 or TRBV12-4 and TRBJ2-1; 11 positions match TRBD2. With V trimmed by 7 bases and J by 7 bases, 9 bases remained unmatched. The CDR3 runs 15 residues. The CDR3 region has the DNA TGTGCCAGCACCTTAGCGGGGGGGCAAGGAAATGAGCAGTTCTTC. Amino acid sequence: CASTLAGGQGNEQFF.

Remarks on this clonotype: A much more abundant neighbour one base away suggests this may be a read error. The rearrangement uses TRBV18 and TRBJ2-1; D unresolved. The CDR3 runs 15 residues. CDR1 KGHSH and CDR2 LQKENI come from the germline V gene. The CDR3, as DNA: TGTGCCAGCTCGCCATCCCTCTCCTCTGACAATAAGCAGTTCTTC. This gives the protein CASSPSLSSDNKQFF.

The chain is built from TRBV11-2 and TRBJ1-3, with D hard to call. Trimming took off 6 bases at V and 2 bases at J, with 11 bases between the two ends. Germline V lookup: CDR1 SGHAT, CDR2 FQNNGV. The CDR3 totals 14 residues. The DNA for the CDR3 is TGTGCCAGCAGATTGCGGGTTACTGGAAACACCATATATTTT. It specifies CASRLRVTGNTIYF.

As to this clonotype: The junction departs from the called germline gene at one end, perhaps through a read error. The chain uses TRBV18 and TRBJ2-1; D is unclear. The CDR3 extends over 13 amino acids. From germline, CDR1 is KGHSH and CDR2 LQKENI. The CDR3 sequence: CASSPMDLNERFF. The DNA for the CDR3 is TGTGCCAGCTCACCAATGGACCTCAATGAGCGGTTCTTC.

This clonotype has a handful of counts. The chain employs TRBV18 and TRBJ1-5; 8 bases agree with TRBD1. Germline V gene data show CDR1 as KGHSH and CDR2 as LQKENI. This CDR3 region has 18 residues. J lost 0 bases, V lost 3 bases, and 10 bases had no gene match. CDR3 protein: CASSPMPDRDNSNQPQHF. The CDR3 bases are TGTGCCAGCTCACCTATGCCGGACAGGGATAATAGCAATCAGCCCCAGCATTTT.

This clonotype was seen a few times. The rearrangement joins TRBV15 to TRBJ2-1; D remains unclear. Germline values: CDR1 LNHNV, CDR2 YYDKDF (reference sequence). The CDR3 is 9 amino acids. The V end was cut by 6 bases, the J end by 15 bases, with 9 bases between. CDR3 sequence reads: CATSRLWFF. The CDR3 DNA sequence: TGTGCCACCAGTCGCCTATGGTTCTTC.

This clonotype was detected a few times. This chain connects TRBV5-1 to TRBJ2-1; weak D call: TRBD2 (5 bases). There are 14 residues in the CDR3. V gave up 4 bases and J gave up 8 bases, with 16 bases separating them. In germline, CDR1 is SGHRS, CDR2 YFSETQ. Here the CDR3 DNA reads TGCGCCAGCAGCCCGGAGGTGGGAAGCCATGAGCAGTTCTTC. Translated, it gives CASSPEVGSHEQFF.

The chain links TRBV7-2 to TRBJ1-5; D not certain. Between the trimmed V and J ends, which lost 1 base and 9 bases, there was a span of 19 bases. Germline CDR1 reads SGHTA; CDR2 reads FQGNSA. This CDR3 has 16 amino acids. The CDR3 bases are TGTGCCAGCAGCTTAGTGTCCACCGATGCCGGAGGGCCCCAGCATTTT. Amino acid sequence: CASSLVSTDAGGPQHF.

This sequence joins TRBV20-1 and TRBJ2-7; 8 bases match TRBD2. CDR3 size: 13 residues. Germline trimming cut 3 bases from V and 2 bases from J; bases unmatched to any gene: 3. Per the germline V gene, CDR1 is DFQATT and CDR2 is SNEGSKA (reference sequence). The CDR3 is CSASSGDAYEQYF. CDR3 bases: TGCAGTGCTAGTAGCGGGGATGCCTACGAGCAGTACTTC.

The chain recombines TRBV20-1 with TRBJ2-3; TRBD2 matches at 11 bases. This CDR3 comprises 16 residues. CDR1 is DFQATT and CDR2 is SNEGSKA in the germline V gene (reference sequence). V trimming: 3 bases; J trimming: 4 bases; junction bases outside the gene matches: 9. The chain's CDR3 is CSARTDSGGAADTQYF. In DNA form, the CDR3 reads TGCAGTGCTAGGACTGATAGCGGGGGGGCAGCAGATACGCAGTATTTT.